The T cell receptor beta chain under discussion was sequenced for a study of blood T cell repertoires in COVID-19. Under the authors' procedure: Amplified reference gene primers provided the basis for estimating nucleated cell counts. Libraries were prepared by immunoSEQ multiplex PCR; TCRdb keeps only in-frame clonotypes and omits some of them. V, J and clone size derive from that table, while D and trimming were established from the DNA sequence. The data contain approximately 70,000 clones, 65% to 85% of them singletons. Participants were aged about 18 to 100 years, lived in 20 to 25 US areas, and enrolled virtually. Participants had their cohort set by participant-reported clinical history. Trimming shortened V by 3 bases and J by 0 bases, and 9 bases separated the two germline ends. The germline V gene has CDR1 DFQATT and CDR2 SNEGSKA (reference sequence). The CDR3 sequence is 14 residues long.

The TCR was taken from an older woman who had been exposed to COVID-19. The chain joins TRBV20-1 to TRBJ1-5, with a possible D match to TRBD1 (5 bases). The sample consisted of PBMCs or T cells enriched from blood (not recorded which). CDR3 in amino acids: CSASGAYSNQPQHF. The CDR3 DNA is TGCAGTGCTAGTGGGGCCTATAGCAATCAGCCCCAGCATTTT.